These 8 T cell receptor beta chains share one sample of origin, sequenced in a study of cytomegalovirus exposure and HLA in healthy donors. The PCR made use of 60 Vbeta and 13 Jbeta primers. The method was immunoSEQ multiplex PCR; TCRdb's version includes in-frame clones alone and lacks a portion of them. The data hold some 180,000 clones, with 77% observed a single time. Sample: PBMCs. The receptors derive from a young man in good health and CMV-seronegative.

The rearrangement uses TRBV7-2 and TRBJ2-5; 8 nucleotides agree with TRBD1. The tail of the sequence fits TRBJ2-7 better, so the J call may be wrong. The germline CDR1 and CDR2 sequences are SGHTA and FQGNSA. This CDR3 contains 13 residues. DNA for the CDR3: TGTGCCAGCAGCTTCGGACAGGGCTACGAGCAGTACTTC. Amino acids: CASSFGQGYEQYF.

V usage is TRBV2 and J usage is TRBJ1-2, with 7 nucleotides matching TRBD1. The germline V gene encodes CDR1 SNHLY and CDR2 FYNNEI. The CDR3 length is 13 residues. J gave up 3 bases and V 8 bases, and 6 bases lay outside the gene matches. The CDR3: CASGTGQYYGYTF. The CDR3, as DNA: TGTGCCAGCGGAACGGGACAGTACTATGGCTACACCTTC.

The chain is built from TRBV9 and TRBJ1-4; D is unresolved. This CDR3 has 13 amino acids. V lost 1 base, J lost 9 bases, and 10 bases lay in between. The germline CDR1 and CDR2 sequences are SGDLS and YYNGEE. In DNA form, the CDR3 reads TGTGCCAGCAGCGTAAGCCCGGGTCAAAAACTGTTTTTT. Translated: CASSVSPGQKLFF. The variable domain in full, with the rest retrieved from reference TRBV9 and TRBJ1-4, is DSGVTQTPKHLITATGQRVTLRCSPRSGDLSVYWYQQSLDQGLQFLIQYYNGEERAKGNILERFSAQQFPDLHSELNLSSLELGDSALYFCASSVSPGQKLFFGSGTQLSVL.

The V gene is TRBV27, the J gene TRBJ1-6, with 8 bases lining up with TRBD1. Germline CDR1 and CDR2: MNHEY and SMNVEV (reference sequence). J gave up 8 bases and V 5 bases, and 8 bases lay outside the gene matches. This CDR3 is built from 15 residues. CDR3 residues: CASSQGTGPYSPLHF. In DNA form, the CDR3 reads TGTGCCAGCAGTCAAGGGACAGGACCCTATTCACCCCTCCACTTT.

The rearrangement joins TRBV5-8 to TRBJ1-1; weak D call: TRBD1 (5 bases). This CDR3 contains 13 residues. Trimming shortened V by 2 bases and J by 3 bases, and 8 bases separated the two germline ends. Germline assignment: CDR1 SGHTS and CDR2 YDEGEE. As DNA, the CDR3 is TGTGCCAGCAGCTTATGGGGGGACACTGAAGCTTTCTTT. This gives the protein CASSLWGDTEAFF.

With respect to this clone: At the DNA level, this CDR3 is encoded by other sequences in the same sample as well. The rearrangement links TRBV20-1 to TRBJ1-4; no definite D call. Germline CDR1 and CDR2: DFQATT and SNEGSKA (reference sequence). Trimming shortened V by 3 bases and J by 8 bases, and 4 bases separated the two germline ends. This CDR3 is built from 10 residues. The CDR3 sequence: CSARREKLFF. CDR3 bases: TGCAGTGCTAGGAGGGAAAAACTGTTTTTT.

This sequence joins TRBV4-2 and TRBJ2-2, with 10 bases aligning to TRBD2. Germline loops: CDR1 LGHNA, CDR2 YNFKEQ. J lost 3 bases, V lost 4 bases, and 8 bases had no gene match. CDR3 length equals 17 residues. The CDR3 spells CASSRSSGGRYTGELFF. CDR3 DNA sequence: TGTGCCAGCAGCCGGTCTAGCGGGGGAAGGTACACCGGGGAGCTGTTTTTT.

The rearrangement uses TRBV9 and TRBJ1-1; TRBD1 matches at 9 bases. The CDR3 has 14 residues. V lost 2 bases, J lost 8 bases, and 7 bases stayed unmatched. Germline lookup yields CDR1 SGDLS and CDR2 YYNGEE. CDR3 DNA sequence: TGTGCCAGCAGCGTGACGGGACAGGGTCACGAAGCTTTCTTT. It specifies CASSVTGQGHEAFF.